The clone carrying this TCR beta chain was counted a single time. The antigen is unknown. Assay: immunoSEQ multiplex PCR; the TCRdb copy retains only in-frame clones and omits some. This sample has 9,500 to 13,000 clones, with roughly 90% found just once. This sample stems from a study of chemoradiotherapy in HPV16-positive cancers. Study-wide context: Candidate HPV-specific T-cell clones and common TCR motifs came from functional assays in two HPV16-positive patients. Study results and limitations: Candidate HPV-specific clones and E7-related TCR motifs grew in tumor during treatment. Only a couple of HPV16-positive patients supplied the functional HPV-specificity definition.

Samples were taken several times over chemoradiotherapy. This CDR3 region has 15 residues. The ends lost 4 bases at V and 3 bases at J; junction bases unmatched: 7. The germline CDR1 and CDR2 sequences are LNHDA and SQIVND (reference sequence). The sequencing used blood, collected from a patient who underwent chemoradiotherapy. The chain employs TRBV19 and TRBJ1-1; 8 positions agree with TRBD1. This clonotype originated in a human donor with HPV-associated anogenital cancer. CDR3 region: CASSRRQGLDTEAFF. DNA of the CDR3: TGTGCCAGTAGTAGAAGACAGGGGCTGGACACTGAAGCTTTCTTT.